The entry that follows covers one T cell receptor beta chain sequence. V was shortened by 5 bases and J by 3 bases, with 14 bases between the two germline ends. This CDR3 is built from 14 residues. Germline lookup yields CDR1 SGHTA and CDR2 FQGNSA. The data derive from a study of T cell responses to AZD1222 COVID-19 vaccine. The assay was immunoSEQ multiplex PCR, and TCRdb's table has in-frame clones only and misses some. The table includes 100,000 to 110,000 clones, about 90% detected once. Sequenced material: peripheral blood, taken on day 0 of MenACWY control vaccination. The sequence derives from an adult in good health. The V call is TRBV7-2, the J call TRBJ2-7, with D possibly being TRBD2 (6 bases). The CDR3 sequence: CASSLRRGNYEQYF. The CDR3 DNA is TGTGCCAGCAGCCTGAGGAGGGGAAACTACGAGCAGTACTTC.